This TCR beta chain was profiled in a study of beta chain features in type 1 diabetes. In germline, CDR1 is LGHNT, CDR2 FRNRAP. This CDR3 has 13 amino acids. V lost 6 bases and J 1 base, leaving 9 bases between the germline ends. Isolated RNA was reverse transcribed in full, so expressed TCRB transcripts were sequenced. Sequenced by immunoSEQ multiplex PCR; TCRdb stores in-frame clones only, minus some. Of 360,000 or so clones detected, 15% to 20% appear once; the ten largest clones hold approximately 0.046%. Study-wide results and limits: Moderate but significant shortening of TCRB CDR3s was recorded in all four CD4+ subsets from Type 1 diabetes patients.

In its sample, this clone was seen a few times. Its antigen is as yet unknown. The rearrangement joins TRBV12-5 to TRBJ2-5, with unresolved D. This receptor was obtained from a woman younger than 30 in good health. The source material was naive CD4+ T cells from blood. CDR3 nucleotides: TGTGCTAGTGGCCCCGTCCTCCAAGAGACCCAGTACTTC. It translates to CASGPVLQETQYF.